A single sample is the source of the 3 T cell receptor beta chains below, sequenced in a study of glioma-infiltrating T cells. TCR alpha and beta CDR3 regions were amplified from RNA using iRepertoire nested multiplex PCR. TCRdb reprocessed the multiplex PCR reads with MiXCR, giving one entry per CDR3 protein. The table includes 300,000 to 450,000 distinct CDR3 sequences, more than 35% detected once. The sample taken for sequencing was glioma tissue, nonneoplastic brain tissue, or PBMCs (not recorded which). All receptors derive from a human donor with low-grade glioma or glioblastoma, undergoing nonglioma brain surgery, or in good health (not recorded which).

In regard to this clonotype: Without the conserved terminal phenylalanine or tryptophan, this CDR3 likely stems from a read error. The chain has TRBV28 and TRBJ2-3; no clear D gene. Germline values: CDR1 MDHEN, CDR2 SYDVKM. The CDR3 is 14 residues long. The V gene lost 3 bases and the J gene lost 1 base, with 8 bases spanning the gap. The CDR3 sequence is CASSFRAGTDTQYS. CDR3 DNA: TGTGCCAGCAGTTTCCGGGCAGGCACAGATACGCAGTATTCT.

This chain connects TRBV20-1 to TRBJ2-5, with D hard to call. The V and J ends lost 0 bases and 0 bases respectively, with 8 bases between them. This CDR3 contains 14 residues. CDR1 and CDR2 (germline): DFQATT, SNEGSKA (reference sequence). The CDR3 protein is CSARDWSDQETQYF. In DNA, the CDR3 is TGCAGTGCTAGAGATTGGAGCGACCAAGAGACCCAGTACTTC.

This clonotype was seen a handful of times. The chain couples TRBV7-9 to TRBJ2-2, with D maybe TRBD1 (5 bases). Trimming stripped 6 bases from V and 6 bases from J, with 11 bases between. This CDR3 is built from 13 residues. Germline V gene lookup returns CDR1 SEHNR and CDR2 FQNEAQ (reference sequence). CDR3 in amino acids: CASSLGLAGELFF. The CDR3 bases are TGTGCCAGCAGTTTGGGGCTGGCCGGGGAGCTGTTTTTT. The whole variable domain, remainder taken from reference TRBV7-9 and TRBJ2-2, is DTGVSQNPRHKITKRGQNVTFRCDPISEHNRLYWYRQTLGQGPEFLTYFQNEAQLEKSRLLSDRFSAERPKGSFSTLEIQRTEQGDSAMYLCASSLGLAGELFFGEGSRLTVL.